The clone carrying this T cell receptor (beta chain) was recorded only once. Antigen specificity is unknown. This specimen belongs to a study of T cells in localized non-small cell lung cancer. Study results and caveats: In adjacent lung, a median approximately 60 of the top 100 tumor clones were found. Without multi-region sequencing, intratumor heterogeneity could not be excluded.

Between the trimmed V and J ends, which lost 6 bases and 4 bases, there was a span of 19 bases. CDR1 and CDR2 from the germline V gene are SQVTM and ANQGSEA. The CDR3 runs to 15 residues. The data were produced by immunoSEQ multiplex PCR, yet TCRdb's version contains in-frame clones alone and is incomplete. Here the sample spans roughly 48,000 clones, around 81% being singletons. V gene TRBV29-1 combines with J gene TRBJ2-1; possible D gene TRBD1, 6 bases. The clonotype originates from a woman aged 35 to 75 with stage II lung adenocarcinoma. Sequenced here: PBMCs, sampled before any cancer treatment. The chain's CDR3 is CSVEKRATGYNEQFF. Written as DNA, the CDR3 is TGCAGCGTCGAGAAGAGGGCGACAGGTTACAATGAGCAGTTCTTC.